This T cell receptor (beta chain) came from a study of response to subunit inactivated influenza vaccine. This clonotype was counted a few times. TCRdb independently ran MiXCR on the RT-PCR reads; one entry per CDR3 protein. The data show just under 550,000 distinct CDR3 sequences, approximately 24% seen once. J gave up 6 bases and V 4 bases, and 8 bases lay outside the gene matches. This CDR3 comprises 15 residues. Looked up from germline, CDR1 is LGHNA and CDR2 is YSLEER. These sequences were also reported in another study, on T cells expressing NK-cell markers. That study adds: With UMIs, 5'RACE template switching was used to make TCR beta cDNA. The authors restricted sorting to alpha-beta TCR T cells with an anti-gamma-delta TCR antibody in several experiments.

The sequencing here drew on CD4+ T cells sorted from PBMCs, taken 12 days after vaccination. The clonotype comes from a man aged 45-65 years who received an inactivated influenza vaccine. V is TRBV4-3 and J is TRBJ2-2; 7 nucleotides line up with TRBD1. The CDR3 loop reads CASSRRQGGAGELFF. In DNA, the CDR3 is TGCGCCAGCAGCCGAAGACAGGGTGGCGCCGGGGAGCTGTTTTTT.